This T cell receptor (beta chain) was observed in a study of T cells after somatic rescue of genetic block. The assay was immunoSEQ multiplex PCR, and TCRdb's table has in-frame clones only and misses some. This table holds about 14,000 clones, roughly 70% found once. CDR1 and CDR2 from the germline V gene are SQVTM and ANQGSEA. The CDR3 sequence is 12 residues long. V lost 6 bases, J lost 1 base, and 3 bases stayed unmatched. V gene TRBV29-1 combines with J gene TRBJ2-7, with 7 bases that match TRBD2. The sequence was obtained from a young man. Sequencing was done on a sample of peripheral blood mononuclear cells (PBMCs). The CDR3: CSVTSTSYEQYF. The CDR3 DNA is TGCAGCGTGACTAGCACGTCCTACGAGCAGTACTTC.